This T cell receptor (beta chain) was captured in a study of CD8 T cells in ankylosing spondylitis. Whole-study findings and limits: Matched ankylosing spondylitis synovial fluid reportedly showed significant enrichment of disease-linked clones. Ankylosing spondylitis blood appeared to carry a characteristic TCR beta motif of roughly 8 highly homologous variants. Previous work reported some of these motif variants in the synovial fluid and blood of reactive arthritis.

This clonotype was seen more than once but under ten times. Its antigen is as yet unknown. MiXCR, applied by TCRdb to the 5' RACE reads, yields one record per CDR3 protein. The table has 700,000 to 850,000 distinct CDR3 sequences, about 10% seen once. V was pared by 3 bases and J by 1 base, with 10 bases of the junction left unmatched. Germline CDR1 and CDR2: DFQATT and SNEGSKA (reference sequence). The CDR3 consists of 17 residues. This chain connects TRBV20-1 to TRBJ2-1, with 9 bases aligning to TRBD2. Sample: blood, either unsorted or a sorted T cell fraction (not recorded which). The receptor's source is a male donor with ankylosing spondylitis. CDR3 coding DNA: TGCAGTGCTAGTACCCATAGCGGGAGAGAATCCTACAATGAGCAGTTCTTC. Its protein product is CSASTHSGRESYNEQFF.